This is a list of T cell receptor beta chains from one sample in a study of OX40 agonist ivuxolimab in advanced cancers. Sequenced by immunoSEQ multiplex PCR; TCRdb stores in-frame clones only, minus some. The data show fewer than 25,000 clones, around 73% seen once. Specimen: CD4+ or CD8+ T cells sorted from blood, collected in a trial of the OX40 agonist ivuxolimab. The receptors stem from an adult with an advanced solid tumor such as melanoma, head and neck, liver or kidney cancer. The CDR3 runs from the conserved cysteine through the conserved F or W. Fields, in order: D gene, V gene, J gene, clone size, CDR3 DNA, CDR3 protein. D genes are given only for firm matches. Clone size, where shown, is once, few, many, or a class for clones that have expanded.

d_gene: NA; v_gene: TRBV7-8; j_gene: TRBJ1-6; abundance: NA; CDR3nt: TGTGCCAGCAGCTTATTCCCGGGGACCGGGAATTCACCCCTCCACTTT; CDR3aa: CASSLFPGTGNSPLHF
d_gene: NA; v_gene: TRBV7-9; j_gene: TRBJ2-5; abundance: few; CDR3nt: TGTGCCAGCAGCTTCGGACGGGGGGAGACCCAGTACTTC; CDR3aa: CASSFGRGETQYF
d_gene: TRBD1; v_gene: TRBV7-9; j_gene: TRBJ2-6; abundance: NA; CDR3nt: TGTGCCAGCAGCTCCTCCGGGACAGGGGTTGCGGGGGCCAACGTCCTGACTTTC; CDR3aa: CASSSSGTGVAGANVLTF
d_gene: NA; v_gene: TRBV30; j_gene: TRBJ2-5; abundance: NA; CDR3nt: TGTGCCTGGAGTACGGGCCAAGAGACCCAGTACTTC; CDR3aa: CAWSTGQETQYF
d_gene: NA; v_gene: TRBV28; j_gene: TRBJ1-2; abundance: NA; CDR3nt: TGTGCCAGCAGCCTCAGGGGAGGGTATGGCTACACCTTC; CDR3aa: CASSLRGGYGYTF
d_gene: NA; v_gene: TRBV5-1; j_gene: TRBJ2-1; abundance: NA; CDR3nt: TGCGCCAGCAGCTTATCAGAATACAATGAGCAGTTCTTC; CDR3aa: CASSLSEYNEQFF
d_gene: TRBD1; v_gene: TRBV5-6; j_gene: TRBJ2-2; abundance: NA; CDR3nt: TGTGCCAGCAGCTTCCGGGACAGAGCGACCGGGGAGCTGTTTTTT; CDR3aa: CASSFRDRATGELFF
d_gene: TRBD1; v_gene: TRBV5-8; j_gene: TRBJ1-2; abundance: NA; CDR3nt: TGTGCCAGCGGATACTTGGGACAGGACTATGGCTACACCTTC; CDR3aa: CASGYLGQDYGYTF
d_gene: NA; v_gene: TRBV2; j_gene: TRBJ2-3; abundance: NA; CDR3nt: TGTGCCAGCAGTGCTGGGGGGGATACGCAGTATTTT; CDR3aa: CASSAGGDTQYF
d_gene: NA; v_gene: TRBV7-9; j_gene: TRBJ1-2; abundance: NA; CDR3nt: TGTGCCAGCAGCTCCGGCGGTACGGGGGGCAACTATGGCTACACCTTC; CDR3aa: CASSSGGTGGNYGYTF
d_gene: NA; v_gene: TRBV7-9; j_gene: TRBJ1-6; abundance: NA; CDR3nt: TGTGCCAGCAGCTCCGGGACAATTAATTCACCCCTCCACTTT; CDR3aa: CASSSGTINSPLHF
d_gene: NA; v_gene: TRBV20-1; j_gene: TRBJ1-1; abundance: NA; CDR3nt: TGCAGTGCTCCTTGGGGCACTGAAGCTTTCTTT; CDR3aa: CSAPWGTEAFF
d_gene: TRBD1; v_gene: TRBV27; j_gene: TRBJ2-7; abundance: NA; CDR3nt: TGTGCCAGCAGTCCTCTGGGACAGTCCTACGAGCAGTACTTC; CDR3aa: CASSPLGQSYEQYF
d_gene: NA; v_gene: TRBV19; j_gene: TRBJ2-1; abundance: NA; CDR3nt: TGTGCCAGTAGTATAACTGCGGTTAGATACAATGAGCAGTTCTTC; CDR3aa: CASSITAVRYNEQFF
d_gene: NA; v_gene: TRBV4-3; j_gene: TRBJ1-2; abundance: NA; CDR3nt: TGCGCCAGCAGCCAAGATCGCCGGTCAGGGCTAGGGGGCTACACCTTC; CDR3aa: CASSQDRRSGLGGYTF
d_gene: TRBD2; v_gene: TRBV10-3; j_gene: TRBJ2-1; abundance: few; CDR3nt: TGTGCCATCAGTGAGTCAGGACTAGCGGGGGACGATTTAGAATTAGGTGAGCAGTTCTTC; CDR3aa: CAISESGLAGDDLELGEQFF